The 9 T cell receptor beta chains listed next were all sequenced from one sample in a study of Tregs in tolerant kidney transplant recipients. The nonmyeloablative bone marrow transplants came from related graft donors, with transient mixed chimerism. Repertoires were generated with immunoSEQ multiplex PCR, while TCRdb's copy carries only in-frame clones and drops some. The sample has more than 20,000 clones; about 84% are singletons. The material was CD8+ T cells from blood (PBMCs), obtained 6 months after the transplant. The receptors stem from a human patient who received a combined kidney and bone marrow transplant. Part of the T cell pool may stem from the graft donor.

This chain connects TRBV5-4 to TRBJ2-5; D might be TRBD1 (5 bases). The germline gives CDR1 SGHNT, CDR2 YYREEE (reference sequence). Trimming removed 0 bases from V and 4 bases from J, with 16 bases in between. CDR3 length: 16 amino acids. The CDR3, as DNA: TGTGCCAGCAGCTTGGAGCGAACAGGCTTTGCAGAGACCCAGTACTTC. This sequence encodes CASSLERTGFAETQYF.

This clone was counted between two and nine times. This chain joins TRBV4-3 and TRBJ2-3; D remains ambiguous. The CDR3 covers 14 residues. Germline V gene lookup returns CDR1 LGHNA and CDR2 YSLEER. The V end lost 1 base, the J end lost 2 bases, and 7 bases lay between the germline ends. The CDR3 sequence: CASSQAPITDTQYF. The CDR3 DNA is TGCGCCAGCAGCCAAGCCCCTATCACAGATACGCAGTATTTT.

This chain connects TRBV9 to TRBJ1-1; 7 bases match TRBD1. CDR1 is SGDLS, CDR2 YYNGEE, per germline. V was pared by 3 bases and J by 7 bases, with 6 bases of the junction left unmatched. CDR3 length: 13 residues. CDR3 nucleotides: TGTGCCAGCAGCGGGCCGACAGGGAGTGAAGCTTTCTTT. Amino acids: CASSGPTGSEAFF.

V usage is TRBV19 and J usage is TRBJ2-7, with D tentatively TRBD1 (5 bases). CDR1 is LNHDA, CDR2 SQIVND, per germline (reference sequence). This CDR3 spans 15 amino acids. Trimming shortened V by 0 bases and J by 9 bases, and 18 bases separated the two germline ends. The CDR3 nucleotides read TGTGCCAGTAGTATAGATTATGAGACAGCAGCTCGGCAGTACTTC. Protein sequence: CASSIDYETAARQYF.

The chain recombines TRBV9 with TRBJ2-2, with 12 bases lining up with TRBD2. Per the germline V gene, CDR1 is SGDLS and CDR2 is YYNGEE. The length of the CDR3 is 15 residues. With 5 bases clipped from V and 2 bases from J, the junction kept 1 base outside the gene matches. CDR3 protein: CASRTSGSNTGELFF. CDR3 DNA: TGTGCCAGCAGGACTAGCGGGAGCAACACCGGGGAGCTGTTTTTT.

The V gene is TRBV11-3, the J gene TRBJ2-7; TRBD2 might be the D (6 bases). The CDR3 runs to 15 residues. Trimming stripped 4 bases from V and 5 bases from J, with 18 bases between. Germline V gene lookup returns CDR1 SGHNT and CDR2 YENEEA. The DNA of the CDR3 is TGTGCCAGCAGCTCCGGAGGGCCGGGTCCGCACGAGCAGTACTTC. Translated: CASSSGGPGPHEQYF.

Comments on this clone: Compared with germline, one end of the junction differs, possibly owing to a read error. The same CDR3 can be traced to other DNA sequences in this sample. The gene calls are TRBV19 and TRBJ1-5, with D perhaps TRBD1 (6 bases). CDR3 size: 17 residues. CDR1 is LNHDA and CDR2 is SQIVND in the germline V gene (reference sequence). CDR3 bases: TGTGCCAGCAGTACATTCTCGACAGGACATTATACCCAGCCCCAGCATTTT. Amino acid sequence: CASSTFSTGHYTQPQHF.

The chain employs TRBV11-2 and TRBJ2-1; D may be TRBD2 (6 bases). The CDR3 consists of 12 residues. Between the trimmed V and J ends, which lost 5 bases and 11 bases, there was a span of 13 bases. The germline CDR1 and CDR2 sequences are SGHAT and FQNNGV. The CDR3 sequence is CASSEGSGKQFF. The CDR3 DNA reads as TGTGCCAGCAGCGAAGGTAGCGGTAAGCAGTTCTTC.

The rearrangement uses TRBV27 and TRBJ1-2; D gene uncertain. Germline V lookup: CDR1 MNHEY, CDR2 SMNVEV (reference sequence). V lost 5 bases and J 7 bases, leaving 14 bases between the germline ends. This CDR3 has 13 amino acids. Written as DNA, the CDR3 is TGTGCCAGCAGTCCCCTGGGCACCACTGGCTACACCTTC. It is translated as CASSPLGTTGYTF.